Sequencing of this TCR beta chain was carried out in a study of T cells in Graves' hyperthyroidism and ophthalmopathy. Study-wide points: Ophthalmopathy and stable hyperthyroidism were separated by a 13 V-J model.

On this clonotype itself: What it recognizes is unknown.

This CDR3 contains 18 residues. From germline, CDR1 is MNHNS and CDR2 SASEGT. The junction had 13 bases not matched to a gene; V was cut back by 3 bases and J by 3 bases. Stable disease denoted Graves' hyperthyroidism without ophthalmopathy progression within 18 months. Patients showing uncontrolled infection, other autoimmune disease, pregnancy or lactation were ineligible. Clinical symptoms, serum thyroxine and TRAb, thyroid ultrasound and orbital computed tomography were used for the diagnoses. Researchers took RNA transcripts and amplified the TCR beta CDR3 regions from them. First-round RT-PCR of the TCR CDR3 relied on the HTBI primer set. TCRdb re-derived calls from the multiplex PCR reads in MiXCR, one entry per CDR3 protein. The sample has hundreds of thousands of distinct CDR3 sequences; over 35% are singletons.

Sequencing was carried out using blood. The sequence was obtained from a man between 18 and 29 years old with Graves' hyperthyroidism. This sequence joins TRBV6-1 and TRBJ1-1; 10 nucleotides match TRBD1. The chain's CDR3 is CASSDSGQGRAGDTEAFF. The CDR3 DNA is TGTGCCAGCAGTGATTCGGGACAGGGGAGAGCGGGTGACACTGAAGCTTTCTTT.